This passage covers 20 T cell receptor beta chains from one sample sequenced in a study of vaccination and CD4 T cells after COVID-19 (dated by TCRdb to between 2020 and 2023). The intended sense of this specimen's treatment or condition label: roughly 11-day PBMC culture with coronavirus spike peptide pools or control peptides (ViraFEST assay). CD4+ T cells from unexposed donors were collected before the COVID-19 pandemic (2011-2018). Receptors were amplified or captured by PCR. The listed sequencing device is Illumina iSeq 100. At the Johns Hopkins FTIC core, DNA from the cultured CD4+ T cells underwent TCR sequencing with the Oncomine TCR Beta short-read assay. The QIAamp micro DNA kit was used to extract genomic DNA from the cultured CD4+ T cells. TCRdb itself trimmed the public reads at Q25 with fastp, ran MiXCR and retained productive beta chains. Identical CDR3 protein sequences are pooled into one entry, listed with their most common genes and DNA. Counted in this sample were roughly 9,000 distinct CDR3 sequences; 30% to 35% of them appeared once. The ten largest clones add up to about 20% of the sample.

Their antigens remain unidentified. What was sequenced was CD4+ T cells from blood, cultured in vitro. The receptor set was obtained from a human donor in good health.

V and J are TRBV4-3 and TRBJ2-6; D may be TRBD1 (6 bases). Germline CDR1 is LGHNA and CDR2 is YSLEER. V was pared by 0 bases and J by 0 bases, with 15 bases between. There are 19 residues in the CDR3. The CDR3 coding sequence is TGCGCCAGCAGCCAAGAACCTCGGACAGCAAGCTCTGGGGCCAACGTCCTGACTTTC. This encodes CASSQEPRTASSGANVLTF.

The chain recombines TRBV5-6 with TRBJ2-3; no clear D gene. Germline V lookup: CDR1 SGHDT, CDR2 YYEEEE. Trimming took 4 bases from V and 2 from J, leaving 14 bases between them. The CDR3 extends over 15 amino acids. CDR3: CASSPPDWYTDTQYF. Written as DNA, the CDR3 is TGTGCCAGCAGCCCGCCCGACTGGTACACAGATACGCAGTATTTT.

The V gene is TRBV6-1, the J gene TRBJ2-1, with 9 bases fitting TRBD2. The J call may be incorrect, as the DNA end agrees better with TRBJ2-7. Germline CDR1 reads MNHNS; CDR2 reads SASEGT. The CDR3 sequence is 15 residues long. In DNA form, the CDR3 reads TGTGCCAGCAGTGAAGAGGGACTAGCACTTAATGAGCAGTACTTC. It yields the protein CASSEEGLALNEQYF.

In this sample, this clonotype turned up a few times. The chain has TRBV2 and TRBJ2-5; 7 bases align to TRBD1. The CDR3 has 12 residues. V lost 9 bases to trimming and J lost 1 base; unmatched junction nucleotides: 2. Germline-derived CDR1 and CDR2 are SNHLY and FYNNEI. The CDR3 DNA sequence: TGTGCCAGAGGACAGGCCCAAGAGACCCAGTACTTC. It is translated as CARGQAQETQYF.

The rearrangement joins TRBV10-3 to TRBJ2-7; weak D call: TRBD2 (6 bases). The ends were cut back, 2 bases at V and 2 bases at J, with 10 bases in the middle. This CDR3 has 14 amino acids. The V gene's germline CDR1 is ENHRY and CDR2 SYGVKD. CDR3 coding DNA: TGTGCCATCAGTGAGCGGGGAGGAACCTACGAGCAGTACTTC. It specifies CAISERGGTYEQYF.

A word on this clonotype: Its ends do not fully match the called genes, so a read error is possible. CDR3 DNA: TGTGCTAGCAGCTTAGACATTAACACCGGGGAGCTGTTTTTT. Amino acid sequence: CASSLDINTGELFF. This chain joins TRBV7-7 and TRBJ2-2; D is uncertain. Per germline, CDR1 SSHAT and CDR2 FNYEAQ (reference sequence). CDR3 length: 14 amino acids. Combining the CDR3 with reference TRBV7-7 and TRBJ2-2 gives the whole variable domain GAGVSQSPRYKVTKRGQDVTLRCDPISSHATLYWYQQALGQGPEFLTYFNYEAQPDKSGLPSDRFSAERPEGSISTLTIQRTEQRDSAMYRCASSLDINTGELFFGEGSRLTVL.

This clonotype was counted between two and nine times. This chain joins TRBV9 and TRBJ2-7, with 8 bases matching TRBD1. The germline CDR1 and CDR2 sequences are SGDLS and YYNGEE. With 0 bases clipped from V and 6 bases from J, the junction kept 5 bases outside the gene matches. CDR3 length: 14 amino acids. CDR3 sequence (DNA): TGTGCCAGCAGCGTAGAGGCAGGGGGCAGCGAGCAGTACTTC. Translating gives CASSVEAGGSEQYF. The full variable domain, in which reference TRBV9 and TRBJ2-7 provide the parts outside the CDR3, is DSGVTQTPKHLITATGQRVTLRCSPRSGDLSVYWYQQSLDQGLQFLIQYYNGEERAKGNILERFSAQQFPDLHSELNLSSLELGDSALYFCASSVEAGGSEQYFGPGTRLTVT.

The chain carries TRBV7-2 and TRBJ2-7; D is undetermined. Between the trimmed V and J ends, which lost 1 base and 0 bases, there was a span of 7 bases. From germline, CDR1 is SGHTA and CDR2 FQGNSA. The CDR3 consists of 14 residues. In nucleotides, the CDR3 is TGTGCCAGCAGCTTAGGCCGGAGCTCCTACGAGCAGTACTTC. Protein sequence: CASSLGRSSYEQYF.

This chain joins TRBV23-1 and TRBJ2-3; the D gene could be TRBD1 or TRBD2 (5 bases each). TRBV23-1 is classed as an ORF, of uncertain function. The V gene lost 0 bases and the J gene lost 0 bases, with 19 bases spanning the gap. The CDR3 runs 19 residues. CDR3 coding DNA: TGCGCCAGCAGTCAATCAATGCGAAGGGACCGAACTAGCACAGATACGCAGTATTTT. This translates into CASSQSMRRDRTSTDTQYF.

This chain uses TRBV6-2 or TRBV6-3 with TRBJ2-1, with TRBD2 matching over 7 bases. The CDR3 sequence is 13 residues long. V shed 11 bases, J shed 9 bases, and the junction held 13 bases outside the gene matches. Per the germline V gene, CDR1 is MNHEY and CDR2 is SVGEGT. CDR3 DNA: TGTGCCGGTCGGACTAGACCCGTGGGTGAGCAGTTCTTC. Its protein is CAGRTRPVGEQFF.

The chain is built from TRBV18 and TRBJ2-3; D is undetermined. The V gene's germline CDR1 is KGHSH and CDR2 LQKENI. The CDR3 has 15 amino acids. V was shortened by 6 bases and J by 2 bases, with 15 bases between the two germline ends. Here the CDR3 DNA reads TGTGCCAGCTCCGCTCGCGTCCAGGTCACAGATACGCAGTATTTT. Translating it yields CASSARVQVTDTQYF.

The chain is built from TRBV28 and TRBJ2-5, with D perhaps TRBD2 (5 bases). The CDR3 is made up of 16 amino acids. The germline CDR1 and CDR2 sequences are MDHEN and SYDVKM. V lost 7 bases and J 9 bases, leaving 27 bases between the germline ends. The CDR3 here is CASTSSFWRPSGAQYF. CDR3 nucleotide sequence: TGTGCCAGCACCTCCTCTTTTTGGAGGCCCTCCGGGGCCCAGTACTTC.

The CDR3 bases are TGCAGTGCTAGGCACCGGGGACAGGGATTTAGCACAGATACGCAGTATTTT. This translates into CSARHRGQGFSTDTQYF. This chain uses TRBV20-1 with TRBJ2-3, with 9 bases that match TRBD1. After removal of 3 bases from V and 0 bases from J, the junction contained 10 bases not matched to a gene. CDR3 length equals 17 residues. Germline loops: CDR1 DFQATT, CDR2 SNEGSKA (reference sequence).

The gene calls are TRBV7-9 and TRBJ2-1, with D perhaps assigned TRBD1 or TRBD2 (7 bases each). The ends were cut back, 2 bases at V and 2 bases at J, with 13 bases in the middle. This CDR3 is built from 16 residues. CDR1 SEHNR and CDR2 FQNEAQ come from the germline V gene (reference sequence). This chain's CDR3 is CASSLQGGSAYNEQFF. In DNA form, the CDR3 reads TGTGCCAGCAGCTTACAGGGGGGGAGTGCCTACAATGAGCAGTTCTTC. The variable domain in full, completed from reference TRBV7-9 and TRBJ2-1, reads DTGVSQNPRHKITKRGQNVTFRCDPISEHNRLYWYRQTLGQGPEFLTYFQNEAQLEKSRLLSDRFSAERPKGSFSTLEIQRTEQGDSAMYLCASSLQGGSAYNEQFFGPGTRLTVL.

The count of this clonotype is one. This chain joins TRBV29-1 and TRBJ2-5; 9 bases are shared with TRBD1. The J call may be mistaken, given a closer DNA end match to TRBJ2-7. The CDR3 is 14 amino acids. CDR1 SQVTM and CDR2 ANQGSEA come from the germline V gene. This chain's CDR3 is CSVATGGEVYEQYF. CDR3 in DNA: TGCAGCGTCGCAACAGGGGGCGAAGTCTACGAGCAGTACTTC.

This clonotype came up a few times. The chain couples TRBV6-1 to TRBJ2-1, with TRBD2 matching 7 bases. Looked up from germline, CDR1 is MNHNS and CDR2 is SASEGT. The CDR3 loop spans 13 amino acids. The trim removed 8 bases at V and 7 bases at J, leaving 8 bases unmatched. The DNA of the CDR3 is TGTGCCAGCGTCGCGGCGGGAGTTAATGAGCAGTTCTTC. This codes for CASVAAGVNEQFF.

In its sample, this clonotype was seen a few times. The chain carries TRBV24-1 and TRBJ2-5, with D hard to call. V was cut by 3 bases and J by 1 base, with 8 bases left in between. Germline values: CDR1 KGHDR, CDR2 SFDVKD. This CDR3 spans 14 amino acids. CDR3 protein: CATSDLFAQETQYF. The CDR3 nucleotides are TGTGCCACCAGTGATCTGTTCGCCCAAGAGACCCAGTACTTC.

The V call is TRBV6-2 or TRBV6-3, the J call TRBJ2-1, with D unresolved. The germline CDR1 and CDR2 sequences are MNHEY and SVGEGT. The V and J ends lost 3 bases and 2 bases respectively, with 11 bases between them. This CDR3 contains 15 residues. In DNA form, the CDR3 reads TGTGCCAGCAGTTATGATGCGGTAGCCTACAATGAGCAGTTCTTC. It encodes CASSYDAVAYNEQFF.

The chain couples TRBV6-1 to TRBJ2-1, with TRBD1 matching 8 bases. The germline gives CDR1 MNHNS, CDR2 SASEGT. This CDR3 contains 14 residues. J gave up 8 bases and V 3 bases, and 6 bases lay outside the gene matches. The CDR3 DNA reads as TGTGCCAGCAGTGAGGGGCAGGGGGCGGATGAGCAGTTCTTC. Its protein product is CASSEGQGADEQFF.

This clonotype was detected a few times. The J gene is TRBJ1-6, the V gene TRBV6-1, with D perhaps matching TRBD1 (5 bases). Germline-derived CDR1 and CDR2 are MNHNS and SASEGT. The ends were cut back, 6 bases at V and 10 bases at J, with 13 bases in the middle. The CDR3 sequence is 13 residues long. CDR3 amino acids: CASSPGGDSPLHF. The CDR3 DNA is TGTGCCAGCAGCCCGGGAGGGGACTCACCCCTCCACTTT.